Sequencing of this TCR beta chain was carried out in a study of technical replicates of blood from several donors. Profiled with immunoSEQ multiplex PCR; TCRdb holds only in-frame clones, not every one. The table has about 93,000 clones, approximately 95% seen once. The CDR3 has 16 amino acids. The germline V gene has CDR1 LGHNA and CDR2 YNFKEQ. Deletions cut 0 bases from V and 5 bases from J, with 13 bases between. This clonotype was sampled from a human donor in good health. Sequencing was done on a sample of T cells isolated from PBMCs. The genes are TRBV4-2 and TRBJ1-4, with D hard to call. The CDR3 loop reads CASSQDGIGSNEKLFF. In nucleotides, the CDR3 is TGTGCCAGCAGCCAAGATGGGATTGGGAGCAATGAAAAACTGTTTTTT.